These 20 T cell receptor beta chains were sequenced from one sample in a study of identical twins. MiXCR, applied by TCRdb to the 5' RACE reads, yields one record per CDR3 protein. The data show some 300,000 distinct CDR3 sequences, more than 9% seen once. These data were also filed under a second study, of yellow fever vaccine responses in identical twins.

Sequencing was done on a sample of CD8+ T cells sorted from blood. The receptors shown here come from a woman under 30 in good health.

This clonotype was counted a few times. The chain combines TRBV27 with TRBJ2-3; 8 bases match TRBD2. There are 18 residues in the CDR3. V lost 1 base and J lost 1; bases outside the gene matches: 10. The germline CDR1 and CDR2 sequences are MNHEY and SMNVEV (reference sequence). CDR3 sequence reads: CASSLLGWRGARTDTQYF. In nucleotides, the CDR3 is TGTGCCAGCAGTTTATTAGGGTGGCGGGGGGCCCGCACAGATACGCAGTATTTT.

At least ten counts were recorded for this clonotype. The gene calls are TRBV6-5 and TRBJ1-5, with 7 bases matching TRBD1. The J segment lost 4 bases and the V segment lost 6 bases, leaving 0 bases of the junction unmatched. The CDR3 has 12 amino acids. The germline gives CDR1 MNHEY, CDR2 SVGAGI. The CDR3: CASRTGNQPQHF. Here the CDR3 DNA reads TGTGCCAGCAGGACAGGGAATCAGCCCCAGCATTTT.

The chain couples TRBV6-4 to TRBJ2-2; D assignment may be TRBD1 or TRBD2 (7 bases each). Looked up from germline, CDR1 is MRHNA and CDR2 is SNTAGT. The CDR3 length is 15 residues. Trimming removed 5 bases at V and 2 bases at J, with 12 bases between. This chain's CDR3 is CASSPGGDNTGELFF. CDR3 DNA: TGTGCCAGCAGTCCAGGGGGGGATAACACCGGGGAGCTGTTTTTT.

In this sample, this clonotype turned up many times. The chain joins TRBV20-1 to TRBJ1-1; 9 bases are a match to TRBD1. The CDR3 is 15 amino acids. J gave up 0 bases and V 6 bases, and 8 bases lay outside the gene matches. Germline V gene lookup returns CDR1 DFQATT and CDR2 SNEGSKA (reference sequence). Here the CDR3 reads CSAPGTGLVNTEAFF. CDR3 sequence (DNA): TGCAGTGCCCCCGGGACAGGGTTGGTGAACACTGAAGCTTTCTTT.

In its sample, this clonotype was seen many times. CDR3 amino acids: CASSEERGGPAKNIQYF. DNA of the CDR3: TGTGCCAGCAGTGAAGAGCGGGGGGGCCCAGCCAAAAACATTCAGTACTTC. V is TRBV2 and J is TRBJ2-4; 10 bases match TRBD2. J lost 0 bases, V lost 1 base, and 3 bases had no gene match. Germline V gives CDR1 SNHLY, CDR2 FYNNEI. The CDR3 is made up of 17 amino acids.

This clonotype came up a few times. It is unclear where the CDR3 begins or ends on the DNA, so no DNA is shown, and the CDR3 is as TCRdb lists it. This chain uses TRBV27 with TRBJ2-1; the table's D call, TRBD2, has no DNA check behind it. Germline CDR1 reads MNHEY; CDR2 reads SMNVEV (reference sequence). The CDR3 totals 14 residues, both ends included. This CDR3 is CASSSSTSGNEQFF.

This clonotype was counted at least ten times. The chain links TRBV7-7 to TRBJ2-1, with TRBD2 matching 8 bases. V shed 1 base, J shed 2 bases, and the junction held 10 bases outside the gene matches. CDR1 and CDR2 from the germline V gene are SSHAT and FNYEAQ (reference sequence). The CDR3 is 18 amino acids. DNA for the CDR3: TGTGCCAGCAGCTTAGAAGTTAGCGGGGCGAAAGCCTACAATGAGCAGTTCTTC. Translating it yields CASSLEVSGAKAYNEQFF.

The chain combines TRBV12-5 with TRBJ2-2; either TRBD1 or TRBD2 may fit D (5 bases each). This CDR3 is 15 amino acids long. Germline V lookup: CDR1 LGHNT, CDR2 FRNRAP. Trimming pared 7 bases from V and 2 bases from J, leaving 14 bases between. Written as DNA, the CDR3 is TGTGCTAGTGCCCCGGGGCCGCACAACACCGGGGAGCTGTTTTTT. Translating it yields CASAPGPHNTGELFF.

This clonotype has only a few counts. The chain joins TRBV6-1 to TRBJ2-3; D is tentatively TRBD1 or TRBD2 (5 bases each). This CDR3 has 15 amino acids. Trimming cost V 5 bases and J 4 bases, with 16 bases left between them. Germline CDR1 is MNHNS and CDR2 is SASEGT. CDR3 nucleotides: TGTGCCAGCAGTACCCCGGGTTGGGGGTCAGATACGCAGTATTTT. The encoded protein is CASSTPGWGSDTQYF.

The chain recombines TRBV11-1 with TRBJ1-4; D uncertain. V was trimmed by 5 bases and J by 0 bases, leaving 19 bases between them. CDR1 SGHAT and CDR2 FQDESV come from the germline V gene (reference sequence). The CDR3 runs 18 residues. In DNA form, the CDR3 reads TGTGCCAGCAGCCAATTGGCAGGATCTTCTGCAACTAATGAAAAACTGTTTTTT. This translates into CASSQLAGSSATNEKLFF.

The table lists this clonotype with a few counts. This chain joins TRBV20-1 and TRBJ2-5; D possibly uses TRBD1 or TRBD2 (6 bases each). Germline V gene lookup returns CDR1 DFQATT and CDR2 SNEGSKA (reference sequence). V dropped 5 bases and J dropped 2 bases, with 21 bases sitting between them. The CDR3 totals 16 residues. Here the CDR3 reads CSAGGPREIIQETQYF. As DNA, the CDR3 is TGCAGTGCTGGGGGGCCCAGGGAGATCATACAAGAGACCCAGTACTTC.

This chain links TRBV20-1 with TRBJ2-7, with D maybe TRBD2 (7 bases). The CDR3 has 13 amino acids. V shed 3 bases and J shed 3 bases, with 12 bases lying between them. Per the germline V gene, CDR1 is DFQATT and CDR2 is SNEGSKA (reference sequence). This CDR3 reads CSASSGEGYEQYV. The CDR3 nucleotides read TGCAGTGCTAGTTCAGGGGAGGGCTACGAGCAGTACGTC.

The CDR3 DNA sequence: TGCAGTGCTATAAAGCGGGAGGGCCCCGAGCAGTACTTC. Encoded protein: CSAIKREGPEQYF. The rearrangement uses TRBV20-1 and TRBJ2-7; 10 bases match TRBD2. V was clipped by 4 bases and J by 6 bases; unmatched bases: 6. Germline V CDR1 and CDR2: DFQATT, SNEGSKA (reference sequence). The CDR3 has 13 residues.

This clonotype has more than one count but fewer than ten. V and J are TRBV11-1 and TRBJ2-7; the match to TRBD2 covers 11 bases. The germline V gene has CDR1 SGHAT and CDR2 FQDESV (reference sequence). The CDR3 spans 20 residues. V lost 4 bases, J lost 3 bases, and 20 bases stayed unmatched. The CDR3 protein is CASSSSHTSGSNVLSYEQYF. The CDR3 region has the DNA TGTGCCAGCAGCTCCTCCCACACTAGCGGGAGTAACGTCCTAAGCTACGAGCAGTACTTC.

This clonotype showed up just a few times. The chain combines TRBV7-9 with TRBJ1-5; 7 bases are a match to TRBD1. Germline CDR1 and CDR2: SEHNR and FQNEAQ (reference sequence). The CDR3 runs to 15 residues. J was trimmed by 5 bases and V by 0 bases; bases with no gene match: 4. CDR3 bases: TGTGCCAGCAGCTTAGCCCAGGGGGGACATCAGCCCCAGCATTTT. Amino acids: CASSLAQGGHQPQHF.

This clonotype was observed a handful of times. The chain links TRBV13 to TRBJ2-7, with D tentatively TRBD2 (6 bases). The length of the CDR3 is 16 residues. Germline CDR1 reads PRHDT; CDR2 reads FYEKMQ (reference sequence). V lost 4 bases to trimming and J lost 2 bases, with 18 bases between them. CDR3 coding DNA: TGTGCCAGCAGCTCAACGGCCGCTAGCGAGACCTACGAGCAGTACTTC. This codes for CASSSTAASETYEQYF.

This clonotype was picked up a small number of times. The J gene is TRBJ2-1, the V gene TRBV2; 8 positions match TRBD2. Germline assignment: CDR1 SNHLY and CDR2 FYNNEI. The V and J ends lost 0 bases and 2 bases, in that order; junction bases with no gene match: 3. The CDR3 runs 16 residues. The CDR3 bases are TGTGCCAGCAGTGAAGCGGGTAGCGGGACCTACAATGAGCAGTTCTTC. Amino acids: CASSEAGSGTYNEQFF.

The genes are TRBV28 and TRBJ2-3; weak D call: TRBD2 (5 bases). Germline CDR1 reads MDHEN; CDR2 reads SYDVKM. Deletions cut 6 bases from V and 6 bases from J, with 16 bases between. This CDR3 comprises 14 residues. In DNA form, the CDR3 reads TGTGCCAGCAGCCCCCGGGATGCTAGGGATACGCAGTATTTT. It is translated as CASSPRDARDTQYF.

The CDR3 loop reads CSVERTASGRAGPDNEQFF. The CDR3 DNA follows: TGCAGCGTTGAAAGAACGGCTAGCGGGAGGGCCGGCCCCGACAATGAGCAGTTCTTC. The chain has TRBV29-1 and TRBJ2-1; TRBD2 agrees at 12 bases. The length of the CDR3 is 19 residues. In germline, CDR1 is SQVTM, CDR2 ANQGSEA. Losses at the gene ends were 2 bases for V and 5 bases for J; bases not matched to a gene: 16.

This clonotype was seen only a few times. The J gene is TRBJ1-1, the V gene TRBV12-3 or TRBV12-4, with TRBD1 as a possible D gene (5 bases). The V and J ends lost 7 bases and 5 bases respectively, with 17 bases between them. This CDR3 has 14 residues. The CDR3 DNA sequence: TGTGCCAGCATCTCGGGGCTGGTAGCGACTGAAGCTTTCTTT. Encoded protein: CASISGLVATEAFF.